This entry is about one T cell receptor beta chain. Germline values: CDR1 SGHVS, CDR2 FQNEAQ. This CDR3 region has 15 residues. The V and J ends lost 3 bases and 3 bases, in that order; junction bases with no gene match: 3. TCRdb's table, derived via immunoSEQ multiplex PCR, lists solely in-frame clones and lacks some. The sample contains 50,000 to 60,000 clones, 91% of which appear only once. The data are from a study of T cell changes during pregnancy in multiple sclerosis. The starting material was peripheral blood, obtained after pregnancy. The source of this sequence is a female donor in good health, enrolled as a control in a pregnancy study. The chain is built from TRBV7-8 and TRBJ2-1; TRBD2 matches 9 bases. The CDR3 sequence is CASSFSSGVYNEQFF. The CDR3 DNA sequence: TGTGCCAGCAGCTTCTCTAGCGGGGTCTACAATGAGCAGTTCTTC.